This note documents a single TCR beta chain sequence. The data stem from a study of T cell changes during pregnancy in multiple sclerosis. Data came from immunoSEQ multiplex PCR; TCRdb stores just in-frame clones and leaves some out. This sample has fewer than 95,000 clones, with almost 95% found just once. The CDR3 totals 15 residues. Germline V CDR1 and CDR2: MDHEN, SYDVKM. The trim removed 6 bases at V and 1 base at J, leaving 8 bases unmatched. This TCR came from a female donor with multiple sclerosis, enrolled in a pregnancy study. The genes are TRBV28 and TRBJ2-5; 7 bases are a match to TRBD2. The source material was peripheral blood, sampled in the third trimester of pregnancy. The CDR3: CASSPRSSGQETQYF. The CDR3 DNA follows: TGTGCCAGCAGCCCGCGGTCTAGCGGCCAAGAGACCCAGTACTTC.